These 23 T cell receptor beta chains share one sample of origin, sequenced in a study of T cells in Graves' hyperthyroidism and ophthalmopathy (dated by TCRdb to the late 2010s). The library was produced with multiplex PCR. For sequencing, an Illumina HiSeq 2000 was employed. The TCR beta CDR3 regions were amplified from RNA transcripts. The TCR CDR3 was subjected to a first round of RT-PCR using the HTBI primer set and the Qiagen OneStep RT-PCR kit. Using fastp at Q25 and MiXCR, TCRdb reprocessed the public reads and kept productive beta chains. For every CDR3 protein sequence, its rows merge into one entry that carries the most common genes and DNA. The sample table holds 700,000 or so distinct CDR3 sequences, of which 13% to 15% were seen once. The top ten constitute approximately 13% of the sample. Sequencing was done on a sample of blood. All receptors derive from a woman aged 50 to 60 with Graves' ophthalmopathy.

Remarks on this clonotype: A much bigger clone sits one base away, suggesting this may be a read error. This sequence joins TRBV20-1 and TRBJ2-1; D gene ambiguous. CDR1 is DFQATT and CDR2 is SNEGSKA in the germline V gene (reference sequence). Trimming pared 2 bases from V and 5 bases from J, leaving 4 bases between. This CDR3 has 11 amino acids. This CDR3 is CSARQDNEQFF. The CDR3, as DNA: TGCAGTGCTAGACAGGACAATGAGCAGTTCTTC.

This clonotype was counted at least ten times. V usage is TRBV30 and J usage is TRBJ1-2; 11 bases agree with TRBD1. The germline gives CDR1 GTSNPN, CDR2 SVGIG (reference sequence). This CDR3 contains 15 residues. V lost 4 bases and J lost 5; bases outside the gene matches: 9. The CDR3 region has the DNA TGTGCCTGGATTGAACGGACAGGGGGCCGTTATGGCTACACCTTC. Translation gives CAWIERTGGRYGYTF.

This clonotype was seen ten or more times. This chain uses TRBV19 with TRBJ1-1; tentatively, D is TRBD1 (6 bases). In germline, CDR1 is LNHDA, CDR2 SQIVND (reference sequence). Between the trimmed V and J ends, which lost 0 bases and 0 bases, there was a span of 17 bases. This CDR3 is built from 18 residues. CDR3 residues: CASSIDGQMIPLNTEAFF. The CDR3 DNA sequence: TGTGCCAGTAGTATAGATGGACAGATGATACCACTGAACACTGAAGCTTTCTTT.

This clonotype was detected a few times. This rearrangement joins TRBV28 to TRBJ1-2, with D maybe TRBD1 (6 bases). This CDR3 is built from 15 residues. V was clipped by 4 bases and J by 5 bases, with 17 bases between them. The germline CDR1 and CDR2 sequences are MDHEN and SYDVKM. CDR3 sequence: CASSSLFGGPYGYTF. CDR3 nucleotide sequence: TGTGCCAGCAGTTCCCTATTCGGGGGGCCGTATGGCTACACCTTC.

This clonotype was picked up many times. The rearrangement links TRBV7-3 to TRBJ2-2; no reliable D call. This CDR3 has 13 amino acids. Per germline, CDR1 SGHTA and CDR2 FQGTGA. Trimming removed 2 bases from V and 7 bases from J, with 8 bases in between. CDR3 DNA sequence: TGTGCCAGCAGCTTACTATCCGGCGGGGAGCTGTTTTTT. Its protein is CASSLLSGGELFF.

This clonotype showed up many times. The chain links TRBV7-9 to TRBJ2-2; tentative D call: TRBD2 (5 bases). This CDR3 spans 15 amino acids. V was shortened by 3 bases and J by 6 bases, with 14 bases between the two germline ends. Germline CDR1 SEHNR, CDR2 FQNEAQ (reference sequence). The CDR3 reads CASSFFQRRAGELFF. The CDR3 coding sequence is TGTGCCAGCAGCTTTTTCCAGCGGCGGGCCGGGGAGCTGTTTTTT.

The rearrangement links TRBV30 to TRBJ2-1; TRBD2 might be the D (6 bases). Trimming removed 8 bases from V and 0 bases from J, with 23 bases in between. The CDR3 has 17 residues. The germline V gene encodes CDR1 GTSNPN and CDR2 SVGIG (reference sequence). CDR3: CATLGGRTTSSYNEQFF. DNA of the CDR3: TGTGCCACCTTAGGAGGCCGGACTACAAGCTCCTACAATGAGCAGTTCTTC.

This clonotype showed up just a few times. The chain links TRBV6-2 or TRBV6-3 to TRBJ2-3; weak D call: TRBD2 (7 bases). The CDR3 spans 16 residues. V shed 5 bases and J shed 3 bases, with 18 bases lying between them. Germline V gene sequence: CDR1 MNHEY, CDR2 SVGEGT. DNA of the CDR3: TGTGCCAGCAGTGGTCTAGCACGGGGGGCGACAGATACGCAGTATTTT. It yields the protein CASSGLARGATDTQYF.

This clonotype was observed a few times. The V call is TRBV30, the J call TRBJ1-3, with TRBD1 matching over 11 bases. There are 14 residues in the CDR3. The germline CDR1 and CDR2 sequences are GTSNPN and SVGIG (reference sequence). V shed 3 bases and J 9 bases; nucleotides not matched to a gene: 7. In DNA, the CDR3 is TGTGCCTGGAGGCCCGGGACAGGGGGATTCACCATATATTTT. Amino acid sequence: CAWRPGTGGFTIYF.

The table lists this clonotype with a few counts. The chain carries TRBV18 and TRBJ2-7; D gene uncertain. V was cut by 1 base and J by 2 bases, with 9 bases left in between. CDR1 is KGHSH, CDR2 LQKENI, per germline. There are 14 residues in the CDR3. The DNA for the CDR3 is TGTGCCAGCTCACCACAGAGAAATCCCTACGAGCAGTACTTC. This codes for CASSPQRNPYEQYF.

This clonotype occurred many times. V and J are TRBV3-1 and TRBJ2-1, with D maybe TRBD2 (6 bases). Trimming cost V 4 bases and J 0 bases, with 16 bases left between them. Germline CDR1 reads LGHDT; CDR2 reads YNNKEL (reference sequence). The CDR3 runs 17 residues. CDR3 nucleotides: TGTGCCAGCAGCCCAGTCCGGGGGAGTGTCTCCTACAATGAGCAGTTCTTC. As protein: CASSPVRGSVSYNEQFF.

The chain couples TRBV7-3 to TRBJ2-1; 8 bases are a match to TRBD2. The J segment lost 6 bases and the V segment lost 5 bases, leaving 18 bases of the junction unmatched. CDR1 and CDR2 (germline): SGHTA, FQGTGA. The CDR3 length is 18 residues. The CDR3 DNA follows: TGTGCCAGCAGCGAAGGCCTCGGGGGACTAGGTTATGGCAATGAGCAGTTCTTC. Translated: CASSEGLGGLGYGNEQFF.

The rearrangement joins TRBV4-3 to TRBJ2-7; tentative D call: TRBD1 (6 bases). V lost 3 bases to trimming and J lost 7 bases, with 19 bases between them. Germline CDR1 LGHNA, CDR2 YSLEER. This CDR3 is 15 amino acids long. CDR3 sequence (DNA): TGCGCCAGCAGCCAGGAGCCCAGGGGTTCTTGGGAGCAGTACTTC. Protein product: CASSQEPRGSWEQYF.

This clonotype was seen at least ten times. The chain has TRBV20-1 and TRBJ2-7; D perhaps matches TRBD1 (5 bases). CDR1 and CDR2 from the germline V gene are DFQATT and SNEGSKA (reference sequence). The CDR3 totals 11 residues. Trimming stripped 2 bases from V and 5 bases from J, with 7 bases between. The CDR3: CSARNRHEQYF. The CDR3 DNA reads TGCAGTGCTAGAAACAGGCACGAGCAGTACTTC.

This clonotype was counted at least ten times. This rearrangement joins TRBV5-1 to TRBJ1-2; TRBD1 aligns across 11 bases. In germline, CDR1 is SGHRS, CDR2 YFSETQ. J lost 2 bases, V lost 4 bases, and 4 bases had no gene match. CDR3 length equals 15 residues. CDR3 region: CASSDRDRGNYGYTF. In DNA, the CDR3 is TGCGCCAGCAGCGACCGGGACAGGGGGAACTATGGCTACACCTTC.

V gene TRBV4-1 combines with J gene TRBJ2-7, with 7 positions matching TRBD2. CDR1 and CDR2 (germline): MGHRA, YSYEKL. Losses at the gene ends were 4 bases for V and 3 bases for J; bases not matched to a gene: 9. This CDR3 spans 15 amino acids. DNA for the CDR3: TGCGCCAGCAGCCCGCGAAGCGGGGCCTACTACGAGCAGTACTTC. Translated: CASSPRSGAYYEQYF.

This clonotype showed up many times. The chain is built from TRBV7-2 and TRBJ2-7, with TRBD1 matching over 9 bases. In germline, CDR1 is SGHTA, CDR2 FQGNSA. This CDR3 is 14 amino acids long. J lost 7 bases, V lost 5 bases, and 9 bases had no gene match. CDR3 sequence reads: CASSPSGQGLEQYF. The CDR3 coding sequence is TGTGCCAGCAGCCCCTCGGGACAGGGACTGGAGCAGTACTTC.

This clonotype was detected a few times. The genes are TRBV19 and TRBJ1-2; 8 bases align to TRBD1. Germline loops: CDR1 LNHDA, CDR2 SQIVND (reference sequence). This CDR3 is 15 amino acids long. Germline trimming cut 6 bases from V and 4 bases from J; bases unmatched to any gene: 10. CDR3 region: CASRSGQGEAYGYTF. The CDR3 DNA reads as TGTGCCAGTAGATCCGGACAGGGAGAAGCCTATGGCTACACCTTC. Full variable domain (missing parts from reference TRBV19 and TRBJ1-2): DGGITQSPKYLFRKEGQNVTLSCEQNLNHDAMYWYRQDPGQGLRLIYYSQIVNDFQKGDIAEGYSVSREKKESFPLTVTSAQKNPTAFYLCASRSGQGEAYGYTFGSGTRLTVV.

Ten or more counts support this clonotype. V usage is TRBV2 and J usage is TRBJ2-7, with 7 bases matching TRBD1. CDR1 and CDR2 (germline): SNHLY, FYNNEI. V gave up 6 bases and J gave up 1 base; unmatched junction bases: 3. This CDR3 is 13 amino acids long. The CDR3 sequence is CASRQGPSYEQYF. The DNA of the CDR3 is TGTGCCAGCAGACAGGGGCCGTCCTACGAGCAGTACTTC.

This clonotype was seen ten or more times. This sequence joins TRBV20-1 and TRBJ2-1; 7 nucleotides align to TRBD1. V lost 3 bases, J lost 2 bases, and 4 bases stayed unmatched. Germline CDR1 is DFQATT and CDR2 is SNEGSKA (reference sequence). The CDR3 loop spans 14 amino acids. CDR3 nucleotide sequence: TGCAGTGCTAGTCCAGGGGGTACCTACAATGAGCAGTTCTTC. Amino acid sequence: CSASPGGTYNEQFF.

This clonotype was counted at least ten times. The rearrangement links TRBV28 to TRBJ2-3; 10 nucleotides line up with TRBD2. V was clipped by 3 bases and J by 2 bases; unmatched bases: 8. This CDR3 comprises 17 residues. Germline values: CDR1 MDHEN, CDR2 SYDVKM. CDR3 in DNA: TGTGCCAGCAGTTTGAGGGTAGCGGGAGGCTTCACAGATACGCAGTATTTT. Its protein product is CASSLRVAGGFTDTQYF.

In DNA, the CDR3 is TGTGCCAGCAGCTTAAATGTGGATTGGGACGAGCAGTACTTC. As protein: CASSLNVDWDEQYF. The chain uses TRBV7-3 and TRBJ2-7; D is unclear. With 1 base removed from V and 5 bases from J, the gap between germline ends came to 12 bases. Germline V gene sequence: CDR1 SGHTA, CDR2 FQGTGA. The CDR3 spans 14 residues. Supplemented by reference TRBV7-3 and TRBJ2-7, the full variable domain reads GAGVSQTPSNKVTEKGKYVELRCDPISGHTALYWYRQSLGQGPEFLIYFQGTGAADDSGLPNDRFFAVRPEGSVSTLKIQRTERGDSAVYLCASSLNVDWDEQYFGPGTRLTVT.

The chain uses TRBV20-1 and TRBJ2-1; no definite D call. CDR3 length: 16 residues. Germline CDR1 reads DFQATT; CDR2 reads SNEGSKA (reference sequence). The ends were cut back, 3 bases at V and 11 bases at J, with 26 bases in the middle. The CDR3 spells CSASLTLSINPDQQFF. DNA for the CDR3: TGCAGTGCTAGCCTCACCCTCAGTATAAACCCCGATCAGCAGTTCTTC.